The clone carrying this T cell receptor beta chain was observed many times. Its antigen remains unknown. Genomic DNA constituted the template upon which TCR beta VDJ and CDR3 profiling was performed. MiXCR, applied by TCRdb to the reads, yields one record per CDR3 protein. This table has 120,000 or so distinct CDR3 sequences, about two fifths appearing once. All sequencing subjects had displayed CD8+CD57+ cell expansion on flow cytometry. V was shortened by 2 bases and J by 6 bases, with 7 bases between the two germline ends. CDR1 is ENHRY, CDR2 SYGVKD, per germline. The CDR3 has 12 residues. The data were obtained in a study of CD8+CD57+ T cells in acquired aplastic anemia. Regarding the study as a whole: Around 30 sequences, all CD8+ CDR3, were shared between patients and controls.

The sequence was obtained from a human donor with aplastic anemia. The specimen sequenced was sorted CD4+, CD8+, or CD8+CD57+ T cells (not recorded which) from PBMCs. The rearrangement uses TRBV10-3 and TRBJ1-2, with D maybe TRBD1 (6 bases). The CDR3: CAISEPGDGYTF. For the CDR3, the DNA is TGTGCCATCAGTGAGCCAGGGGATGGCTACACCTTC.